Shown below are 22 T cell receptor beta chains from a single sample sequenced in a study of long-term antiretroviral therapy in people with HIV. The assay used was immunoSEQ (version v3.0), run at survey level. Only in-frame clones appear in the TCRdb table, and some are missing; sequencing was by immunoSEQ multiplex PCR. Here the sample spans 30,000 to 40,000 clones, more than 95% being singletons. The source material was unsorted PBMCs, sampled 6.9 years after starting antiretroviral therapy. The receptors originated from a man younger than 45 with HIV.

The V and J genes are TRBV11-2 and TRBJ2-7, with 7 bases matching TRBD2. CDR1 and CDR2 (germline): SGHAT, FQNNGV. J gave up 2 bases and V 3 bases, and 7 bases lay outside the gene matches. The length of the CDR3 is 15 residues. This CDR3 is CASSLSGLEAYEQYF. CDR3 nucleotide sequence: TGTGCCAGCAGCTTGTCAGGACTAGAGGCCTACGAGCAGTACTTC.

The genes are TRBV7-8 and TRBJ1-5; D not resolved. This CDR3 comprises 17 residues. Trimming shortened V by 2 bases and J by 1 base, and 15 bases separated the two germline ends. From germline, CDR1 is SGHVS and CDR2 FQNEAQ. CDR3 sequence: CASSLFPGRRSNQPQHF. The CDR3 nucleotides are TGTGCCAGCAGCTTATTTCCGGGAAGGAGAAGCAATCAGCCCCAGCATTTT.

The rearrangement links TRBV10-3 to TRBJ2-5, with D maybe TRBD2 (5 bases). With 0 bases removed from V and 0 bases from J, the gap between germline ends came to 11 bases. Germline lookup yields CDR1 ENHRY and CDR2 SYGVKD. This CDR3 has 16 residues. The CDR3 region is CAISESNREHQETQYF. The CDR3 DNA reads TGTGCCATCAGTGAGTCGAACCGGGAACACCAAGAGACCCAGTACTTC.

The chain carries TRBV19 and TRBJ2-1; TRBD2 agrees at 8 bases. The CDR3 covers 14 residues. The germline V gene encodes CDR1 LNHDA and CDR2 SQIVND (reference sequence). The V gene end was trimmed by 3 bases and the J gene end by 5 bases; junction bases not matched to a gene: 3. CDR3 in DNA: TGTGCCAGTAGTATGGGACTAGGGGACAATGAGCAGTTCTTC. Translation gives CASSMGLGDNEQFF.

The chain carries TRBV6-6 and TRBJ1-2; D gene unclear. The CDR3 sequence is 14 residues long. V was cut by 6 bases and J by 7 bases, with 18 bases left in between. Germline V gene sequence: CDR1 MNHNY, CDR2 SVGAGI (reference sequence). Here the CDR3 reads CASRIGPLESGYTF. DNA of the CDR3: TGTGCCAGCAGAATCGGCCCCCTGGAGTCTGGCTACACCTTC.

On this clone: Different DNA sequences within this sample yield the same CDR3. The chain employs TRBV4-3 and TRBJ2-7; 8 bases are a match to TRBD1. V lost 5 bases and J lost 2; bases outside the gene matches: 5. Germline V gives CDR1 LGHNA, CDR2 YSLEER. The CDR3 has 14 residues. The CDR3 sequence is CASSTRQGPYEQYF. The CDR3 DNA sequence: TGCGCCAGCAGCACCCGACAGGGGCCCTACGAGCAGTACTTC.

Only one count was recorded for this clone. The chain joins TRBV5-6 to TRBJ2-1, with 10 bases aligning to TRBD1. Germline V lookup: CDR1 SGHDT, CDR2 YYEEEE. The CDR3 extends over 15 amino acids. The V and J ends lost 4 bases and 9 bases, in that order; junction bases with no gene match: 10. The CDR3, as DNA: TGTGCCAGCAGCAAGGGACAGGGGTTTGCTGGTGAGCAGTTCTTC. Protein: CASSKGQGFAGEQFF. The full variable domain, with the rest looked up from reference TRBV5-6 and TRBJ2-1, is DAGVTQSPTHLIKTRGQQVTLRCSPKSGHDTVSWYQQALGQGPQFIFQYYEEEERQRGNFPDRFSGHQFPNYSSELNVNALLLGDSALYLCASSKGQGFAGEQFFGPGTRLTVL.

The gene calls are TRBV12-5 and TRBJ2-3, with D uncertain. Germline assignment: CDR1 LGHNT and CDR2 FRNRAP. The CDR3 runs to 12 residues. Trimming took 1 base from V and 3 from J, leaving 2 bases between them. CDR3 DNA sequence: TGTGCTAGTGGTTTGGCTACAGATACGCAGTATTTT. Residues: CASGLATDTQYF. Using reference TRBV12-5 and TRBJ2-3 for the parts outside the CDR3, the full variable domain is DARVTQTPRHKVTEMGQEVTMRCQPILGHNTVFWYRQTMMQGLELLAYFRNRAPLDDSGMPKDRFSAEMPDATLATLKIQPSEPRDSAVYFCASGLATDTQYFGPGTRLTVL.

The CDR3 is CASGSEAGYTF. The DNA of the CDR3 is TGTGCCAGCGGCAGCGAAGCTGGCTACACCTTC. The gene calls are TRBV6-5 and TRBJ1-2; D unresolved. V was clipped by 8 bases and J by 7 bases, with 11 bases between them. Germline CDR1 and CDR2: MNHEY and SVGAGI. The CDR3 runs 11 residues.

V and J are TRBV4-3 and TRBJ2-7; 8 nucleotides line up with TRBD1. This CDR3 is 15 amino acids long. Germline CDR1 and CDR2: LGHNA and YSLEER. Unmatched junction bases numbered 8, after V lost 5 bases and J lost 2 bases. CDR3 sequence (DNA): TGCGCCAGCAGCGGACGACAGGGGAAAACCTACGAGCAGTACTTC. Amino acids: CASSGRQGKTYEQYF.

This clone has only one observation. CDR3 protein: CASSMTPRDTEAFF. CDR3 in DNA: TGTGCCAGTAGTATGACCCCGCGGGACACTGAAGCTTTCTTT. J is TRBJ1-1 and V is TRBV19; D not resolved. The CDR3 covers 14 residues. V shed 3 bases and J shed 3 bases, with 11 bases lying between them. The germline gives CDR1 LNHDA, CDR2 SQIVND (reference sequence).

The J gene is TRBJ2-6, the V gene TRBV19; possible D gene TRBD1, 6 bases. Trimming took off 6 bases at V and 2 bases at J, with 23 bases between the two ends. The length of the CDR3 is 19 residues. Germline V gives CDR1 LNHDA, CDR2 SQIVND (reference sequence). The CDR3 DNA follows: TGTGCCAGTAGCCTCGAAGGGGCGCCCTCAGGGGCTGGGGCCAACGTCCTGACTTTC. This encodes CASSLEGAPSGAGANVLTF.

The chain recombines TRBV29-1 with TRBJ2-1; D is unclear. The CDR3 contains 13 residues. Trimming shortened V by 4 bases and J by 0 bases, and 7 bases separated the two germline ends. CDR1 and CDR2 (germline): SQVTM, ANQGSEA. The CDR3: CSVVGFSYNEQFF. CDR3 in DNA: TGCAGCGTTGTGGGATTCTCCTACAATGAGCAGTTCTTC.

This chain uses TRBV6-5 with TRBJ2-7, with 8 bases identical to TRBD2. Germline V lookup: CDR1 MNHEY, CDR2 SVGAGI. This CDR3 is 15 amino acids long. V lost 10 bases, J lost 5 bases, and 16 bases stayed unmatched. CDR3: CATQQGPGGSNEQYF. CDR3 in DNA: TGTGCCACCCAACAGGGCCCGGGAGGGTCCAACGAGCAGTACTTC.

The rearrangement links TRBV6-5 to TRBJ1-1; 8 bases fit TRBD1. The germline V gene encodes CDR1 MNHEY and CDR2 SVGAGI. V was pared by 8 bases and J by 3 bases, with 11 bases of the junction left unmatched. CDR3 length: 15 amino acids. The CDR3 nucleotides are TGTGCCAGCGGTAGAGGGGGACAGGTGGACACTGAAGCTTTCTTT. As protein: CASGRGGQVDTEAFF.

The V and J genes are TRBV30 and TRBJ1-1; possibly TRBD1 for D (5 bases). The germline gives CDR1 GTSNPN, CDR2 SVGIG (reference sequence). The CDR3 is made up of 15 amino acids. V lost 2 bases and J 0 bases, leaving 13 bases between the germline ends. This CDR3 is CAWSRYGGMNTEAFF. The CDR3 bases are TGTGCCTGGAGTCGCTACGGGGGAATGAACACTGAAGCTTTCTTT.

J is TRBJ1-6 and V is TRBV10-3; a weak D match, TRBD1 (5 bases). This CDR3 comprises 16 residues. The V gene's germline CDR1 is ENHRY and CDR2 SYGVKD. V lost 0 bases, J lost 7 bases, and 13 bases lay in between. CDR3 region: CAISESGPWNNSPLHF. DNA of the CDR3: TGTGCCATCAGTGAGTCGGGGCCCTGGAACAATTCACCCCTCCACTTT.

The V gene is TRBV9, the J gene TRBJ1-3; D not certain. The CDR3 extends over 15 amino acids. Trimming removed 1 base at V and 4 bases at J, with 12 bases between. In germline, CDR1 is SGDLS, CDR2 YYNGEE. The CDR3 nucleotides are TGTGCCAGCAGCGTATCGGGGAATGAGGGAAACACCATATATTTT. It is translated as CASSVSGNEGNTIYF.

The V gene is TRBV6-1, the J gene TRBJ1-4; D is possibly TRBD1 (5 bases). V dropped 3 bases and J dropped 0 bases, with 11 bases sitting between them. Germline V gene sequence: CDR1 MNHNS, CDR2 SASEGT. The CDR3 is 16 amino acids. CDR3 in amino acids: CASSDHGTSTNEKLFF. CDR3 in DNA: TGTGCCAGCAGTGACCACGGGACGTCAACTAATGAAAAACTGTTTTTT.

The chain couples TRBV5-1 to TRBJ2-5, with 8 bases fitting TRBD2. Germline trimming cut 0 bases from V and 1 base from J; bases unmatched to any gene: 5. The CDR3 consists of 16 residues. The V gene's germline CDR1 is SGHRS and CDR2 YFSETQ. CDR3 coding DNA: TGCGCCAGCAGCTTGGAACCAGCGGGGGCCCAAGAGACCCAGTACTTC. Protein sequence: CASSLEPAGAQETQYF.

CDR3 residues: CASSIDRGSDEQYF. The CDR3 nucleotides read TGTGCCAGTAGTATCGACCGGGGAAGCGACGAGCAGTACTTC. The rearrangement links TRBV19 to TRBJ2-7, with D maybe TRBD2 (5 bases). V was clipped by 3 bases and J by 5 bases, with 14 bases between them. CDR3 length: 14 residues. Looked up from germline, CDR1 is LNHDA and CDR2 is SQIVND (reference sequence).

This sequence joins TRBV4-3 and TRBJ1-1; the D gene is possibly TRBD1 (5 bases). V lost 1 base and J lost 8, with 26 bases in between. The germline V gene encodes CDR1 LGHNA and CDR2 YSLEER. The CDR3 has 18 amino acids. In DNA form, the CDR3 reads TGCGCCAGCAGCCAAGGGCAGTGGGTTTCGGGGCTCGGTGGGGAAGCTTTCTTT. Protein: CASSQGQWVSGLGGEAFF.